This T cell receptor beta chain emerged from a study of T cell responses to AZD1222 COVID-19 vaccine (dated by TCRdb to the early 2020s). For the wider study: AZD1222 recipients given second doses at about 4 weeks or at about 12 weeks were pooled, since spike-specific TCR depth and breadth were not found to differ between the two schedules. TCR sequencing covered fewer than 250 trial participants: 207 given two doses of AZD1222 and around 26 given two doses of MenACWY control vaccine. Trial participants were enrolled by age into 18-55, 56-69 and 70-plus year subgroups, with about 150, 28 and 57 TCR-sequenced participants respectively.

To note about this clone: The specificity of this receptor is unknown. No clone much larger than this one lies a single base away; base qualities are absent.

Including the terminal cysteine and phenylalanine, the CDR3 comprises 11 residues. Left in the record is the CDR3 DNA by itself, 33 bases read in frame from the first base. Based on the germline V gene, the CDR1 and CDR2 sequences are SNHLY and FYNNEI. The trim is 7 bases for V and 4 bases for J, with a gap of 2 bases between the germline ends. The time point label for this specimen denotes: baseline before first vaccination. The vaccinee samples were drawn from two UK trials, COV001 and COV002, one of which was a single-blind randomized controlled phase 2/3 trial testing AZD1222 (ChAdOx1 nCoV-19) in healthy adults. For TCRbeta chain sequencing, PBMC samples were collected from trial participants at day 0 and at day 28 after the second dose. Broad study findings and their caveats: Participants were mostly white British, with more females than males. The authors suggested clonal diversity may have been underestimated. Epitopes outside the regions mutated in the B.1.351 and B.1.1.7 variants were reportedly recognized by nearly half of the unique spike-specific TCRs. Because no day 14 peak-response samples were available, repertoires were characterized only after the peak T cell response. The whole spike protein was spanned by vaccine-associated CD4 TCRs, and dominant responses were seen in regions 160-218 and 743-854. Conclusions about previously exposed vaccinees are limited because only five to seven AZD1222 recipients were SARS-CoV-2 seropositive at baseline. The 56-69-year group was small, and its depth increase did not reach significance, likely because of low power. After two AZD1222 doses, spike-specific TCR breadth and depth were significantly higher than at day 0 and than in MenACWY recipients.

The CDR3 regions of human TCRbeta chains were analyzed by immunosequencing. In the source study's methods: Repertoire TCRs were matched against a reference library of SARS-CoV-2-specific TCRs generated with the MIRA antigen-specificity platform. Breadth meant the fraction of unique TCRs that were SARS-CoV-2-associated, whereas depth meant the fraction of total T cells that were SARS-CoV-2-associated. Using the MIRA data, each spike-specific TCR was assigned both to the spike region to which the TCR was reactive and to a CD4 or CD8 class. Log10-transformed breadth and depth values were compared by one-way ANOVA with Sidak's multiple comparisons tests. The clones in this table, taken by TCRdb from immuneACCESS, are in-frame only. Not every clone is retained; where verified, under half of the shortfall comes from an unresolved V gene, and the cause of the rest is unknown. V, J and clone size were drawn from that table, and D and trimming were deduced from the DNA. For this sample the table gives 150,000 to 200,000 clones, of which 85% to 95% were detected only once. About 1% of the sample lies in the top ten.

The chain is made from TRBV2 and TRBJ2-6, with the D gene not confidently named. The sequencing here drew on peripheral blood, taken on day 0 of AZD1222 vaccination. This TCR derives from an adult in good health. DNA sequence: TGTGCCAGCATCGGGGCCAACGTCCTGACTTTC. Translated, this is CASIGANVLTF. The CDR3, completed at both ends by the reference TRBV2 and TRBJ2-6 genes, gives the full variable domain EPEVTQTPSHQVTQMGQEVILRCVPISNHLYFYWYRQILGQKVEFLVSFYNNEISEKSEIFDDQFSVERPDGSNFTLKIRSTKLEDSAMYFCASIGANVLTFGAGSRLTVL.